The 31 T cell receptor beta chains below all came from one sample that was sequenced in a study of PD-1 blockade in classical Hodgkin lymphoma. TCRdb keeps only in-frame clones here, not all; method: immunoSEQ multiplex PCR. The repertoire has more than 10,000 clones, roughly 84% of them found once; the top ten carry under 40%. Brentuximab vedotin exposure varied among the patients, all of whom had relapsed after autologous stem cell transplantation. This sample comprised peripheral blood mononuclear cells (PBMCs), obtained at baseline. These receptors were obtained from a human donor with classical Hodgkin lymphoma.

The count of this clone is one. V usage is TRBV4-1 and J usage is TRBJ1-1; D gene unclear. Germline V CDR1 and CDR2: MGHRA, YSYEKL. This CDR3 contains 17 residues. Trimming shortened V by 4 bases and J by 4 bases, and 22 bases separated the two germline ends. The CDR3 sequence: CASSLTTLEGRGTEAFF. The CDR3 DNA follows: TGCGCCAGCAGCCTCACTACCCTGGAGGGCCGAGGCACTGAAGCTTTCTTT.

This chain uses TRBV18 with TRBJ2-2, with D maybe TRBD1 (5 bases). Germline V gene sequence: CDR1 KGHSH, CDR2 LQKENI. The V end was cut by 2 bases, the J end by 5 bases, with 15 bases between. The CDR3 is 16 amino acids. The CDR3 nucleotides are TGTGCCAGCTCACCATTAAAGACAGCCGAGACCGGGGAGCTGTTTTTT. Amino acid sequence: CASSPLKTAETGELFF.

The chain employs TRBV19 and TRBJ1-3; TRBD1 matches 7 bases. This CDR3 spans 15 amino acids. Germline loops: CDR1 LNHDA, CDR2 SQIVND (reference sequence). V lost 5 bases and J lost 0; bases outside the gene matches: 4. CDR3 amino acids: CASSSQGVSGNTIYF. CDR3 DNA sequence: TGTGCCAGTAGTTCGCAGGGGGTCTCTGGAAACACCATATATTTT.

The gene calls are TRBV4-1 and TRBJ1-4; D is possibly TRBD1 (5 bases). V lost 0 bases to trimming and J lost 4 bases, with 12 bases between them. The CDR3 runs 16 residues. The germline CDR1 and CDR2 sequences are MGHRA and YSYEKL. CDR3 protein: CASSQEKGRFNEKLFF. CDR3 DNA: TGCGCCAGCAGCCAAGAGAAGGGGAGGTTTAATGAAAAACTGTTTTTT.

This chain links TRBV7-2 with TRBJ2-3, with D perhaps being TRBD1 or TRBD2 (6 bases each). Germline values: CDR1 SGHTA, CDR2 FQGNSA. The CDR3 has 12 amino acids. Trimming pared 11 bases from V and 6 bases from J, leaving 15 bases between. The CDR3 region is CAGGQGRDTQYF. The CDR3 DNA follows: TGTGCCGGGGGGCAGGGCAGGGATACGCAGTATTTT.

The chain recombines TRBV7-9 with TRBJ1-4, with D unclear. Germline V gives CDR1 SEHNR, CDR2 FQNEAQ (reference sequence). CDR3 size: 11 residues. The V gene lost 3 bases and the J gene lost 4 bases, with 0 bases spanning the gap. The CDR3 here is CASSFNEKLFF. In nucleotides, the CDR3 is TGTGCCAGCAGCTTTAATGAAAAACTGTTTTTT.

The chain recombines TRBV6-1 with TRBJ2-5; no clear D gene. Germline V CDR1 and CDR2: MNHNS, SASEGT. The CDR3 has 14 amino acids. Trimming removed 8 bases from V and 1 base from J, with 14 bases in between. CDR3 amino acids: CASARQLSQETQYF. CDR3 DNA: TGTGCCAGCGCGAGACAATTGAGCCAAGAGACCCAGTACTTC.

V is TRBV7-8 and J is TRBJ2-3; TRBD1 aligns across 11 bases. CDR1 is SGHVS and CDR2 is FQNEAQ in the germline V gene. V gave up 5 bases and J gave up 7 bases; unmatched junction bases: 8. The CDR3 runs 15 residues. CDR3 sequence reads: CASSRPGQGVNTQYF. In nucleotides, the CDR3 is TGTGCCAGCAGCCGACCGGGACAGGGGGTAAATACGCAGTATTTT.

This chain links TRBV9 with TRBJ2-1; 8 nucleotides agree with TRBD1. This CDR3 is built from 14 residues. Germline-derived CDR1 and CDR2 are SGDLS and YYNGEE. The junction had 6 bases not matched to a gene; V was cut back by 3 bases and J by 7 bases. The CDR3 region has the DNA TGTGCCAGCAGCGACGACAGGGGAGAAAATGAGCAGTTCTTC. Amino acids: CASSDDRGENEQFF.

This chain connects TRBV7-9 to TRBJ2-4; 9 bases are a match to TRBD2. The CDR3 contains 15 residues. Unmatched junction bases numbered 9, after V lost 4 bases and J lost 8 bases. Germline V gene sequence: CDR1 SEHNR, CDR2 FQNEAQ (reference sequence). CDR3 coding DNA: TGTGCCAGCAGCTCTACCCGATCTAGCGGGGACATTCAGTACTTC. Translated, it gives CASSSTRSSGDIQYF.

In its sample, this clone was seen once. The chain links TRBV5-1 to TRBJ2-3, with TRBD2 as a possible D gene (6 bases). The CDR3 totals 14 residues. CDR1 is SGHRS, CDR2 YFSETQ, per germline. V gave up 4 bases and J gave up 2 bases, with 11 bases separating them. CDR3 loop: CASSPGVNTDTQYF. CDR3 in DNA: TGCGCCAGCAGCCCGGGGGTCAACACAGATACGCAGTATTTT.

The chain carries TRBV7-3 and TRBJ1-1; D gene unclear. Germline CDR1 is SGHTA and CDR2 is FQGTGA. V lost 2 bases to trimming and J lost 8 bases, with 6 bases between them. This CDR3 has 11 residues. CDR3 loop: CASSLGGEAFF. The DNA of the CDR3 is TGTGCCAGCAGCTTAGGAGGCGAAGCTTTCTTT. Complete variable domain (other parts from reference TRBV7-3 and TRBJ1-1): GAGVSQTPSNKVTEKGKYVELRCDPISGHTALYWYRQSLGQGPEFLIYFQGTGAADDSGLPNDRFFAVRPEGSVSTLKIQRTERGDSAVYLCASSLGGEAFFGQGTRLTVV.

The chain carries TRBV7-9 and TRBJ1-1; no clear D gene. Germline V CDR1 and CDR2: SEHNR, FQNEAQ (reference sequence). Trimming removed 2 bases at V and 0 bases at J, with 16 bases between. There are 17 residues in the CDR3. The CDR3 DNA reads as TGTGCCAGCAGCTTACCGGTTGGGCGGCTAATGAACACTGAAGCTTTCTTT. It is translated as CASSLPVGRLMNTEAFF.

This clone was seen only once. CDR3 residues: CASIDRENTEAFF. The CDR3 DNA reads TGTGCCAGCATTGACAGGGAGAACACTGAAGCTTTCTTT. This rearrangement joins TRBV6-5 to TRBJ1-1; 7 bases agree with TRBD1. This CDR3 spans 13 amino acids. The V gene's germline CDR1 is MNHEY and CDR2 SVGAGI. Losses at the gene ends were 7 bases for V and 1 base for J; bases not matched to a gene: 3.

The rearrangement links TRBV28 to TRBJ1-5; perhaps TRBD1 as D (5 bases). The V and J ends lost 5 bases and 6 bases respectively, with 14 bases between them. The germline V gene encodes CDR1 MDHEN and CDR2 SYDVKM. The CDR3 sequence is 14 residues long. CDR3 bases: TGTGCCAGCAGTAAGGGGTTGGAGTCTCAGCCCCAGCATTTT. It codes for CASSKGLESQPQHF. Drawing the rest from reference TRBV28 and TRBJ1-5, the complete variable domain is DVKVTQSSRYLVKRTGEKVFLECVQDMDHENMFWYRQDPGLGLRLIYFSYDVKMKEKGDIPEGYSVSREKKERFSLILESASTNQTSMYLCASSKGLESQPQHFGDGTRLSIL.

CDR3 coding DNA: TGTGCCAGCAGCAAAGGTGGGGGGCCCTCTGGAAACACCATATATTTT. This sequence encodes CASSKGGGPSGNTIYF. The genes are TRBV21-1 and TRBJ1-3. TRBV21-1 is reported as a pseudogene. CDR3 length: 16 residues.

This chain links TRBV9 with TRBJ2-3, with 13 bases fitting TRBD2. Germline loops: CDR1 SGDLS, CDR2 YYNGEE. Trimming at V came to 5 bases and at J to 6 bases, leaving 12 bases not matched to a gene. The CDR3 covers 17 residues. Here the CDR3 DNA reads TGTGCCAGCAGTGAATACGGACTAGCGGGAGACGGGGATACGCAGTATTTT. Its protein product is CASSEYGLAGDGDTQYF. Based on the CDR3 plus reference TRBV9 and TRBJ2-3, the full variable domain is DSGVTQTPKHLITATGQRVTLRCSPRSGDLSVYWYQQSLDQGLQFLIQYYNGEERAKGNILERFSAQQFPDLHSELNLSSLELGDSALYFCASSEYGLAGDGDTQYFGPGTRLTVL.

In its sample, this clone ranks as medium-sized. The V call is TRBV28, the J call TRBJ2-2; D remains ambiguous. With 11 bases removed from V and 2 bases from J, the gap between germline ends came to 15 bases. CDR1 is MDHEN and CDR2 is SYDVKM in the germline V gene. The CDR3 is 14 amino acids. In nucleotides, the CDR3 is TGTGCCGCAGCAGATCCGCTAAACACCGGGGAGCTGTTTTTT. Its protein product is CAAADPLNTGELFF.

This clone was observed a single time. This chain connects TRBV7-2 to TRBJ2-7; possible D gene TRBD2, 5 bases. V lost 7 bases to trimming and J lost 0 bases, with 13 bases between them. The CDR3 has 14 residues. CDR1 and CDR2 (germline): SGHTA, FQGNSA. CDR3 protein: CASTRDRRSYEQYF. The CDR3 DNA sequence: TGTGCCAGCACCCGGGATCGACGCTCCTACGAGCAGTACTTC. Filled out from reference TRBV7-2 and TRBJ2-7, the complete variable domain reads GAGVSQSPSNKVTEKGKDVELRCDPISGHTALYWYRQSLGQGLEFLIYFQGNSAPDKSGLPSDRFSAERTGGSVSTLTIQRTQQEDSAVYLCASTRDRRSYEQYFGPGTRLTVT.

This clone was counted between two and nine times. The chain carries TRBV10-3 and TRBJ2-7; possibly TRBD1 or TRBD2 for D (5 bases each). The germline V gene encodes CDR1 ENHRY and CDR2 SYGVKD. The CDR3 consists of 14 residues. Between the trimmed V and J ends, which lost 6 bases and 0 bases, there was a span of 12 bases. In DNA form, the CDR3 reads TGTGCCATCAGAGGGACGGATAGCTCCTACGAGCAGTACTTC. The encoded protein is CAIRGTDSSYEQYF.

V is TRBV19 and J is TRBJ2-7; 8 bases map to TRBD1. The V segment lost 3 bases and the J segment 3 bases; nucleotides outside the gene matches: 10. Germline loops: CDR1 LNHDA, CDR2 SQIVND (reference sequence). The CDR3 has 16 residues. The CDR3 DNA reads TGTGCCAGTAGTATTTTCCCGGGACAGGTACTCTACGAGCAGTACTTC. Translating it yields CASSIFPGQVLYEQYF.

The J gene is TRBJ1-4, the V gene TRBV2; 7 nucleotides line up with TRBD1. The CDR3 contains 15 residues. Looked up from germline, CDR1 is SNHLY and CDR2 is FYNNEI. J lost 3 bases, V lost 6 bases, and 7 bases had no gene match. This CDR3 is CASRSLRGANEKLFF. Written as DNA, the CDR3 is TGTGCCAGCAGGTCTCTCAGGGGGGCTAATGAAAAACTGTTTTTT.

The chain has TRBV27 and TRBJ2-6; 8 positions match TRBD1. The CDR3 is made up of 17 amino acids. Looked up from germline, CDR1 is MNHEY and CDR2 is SMNVEV (reference sequence). V gave up 5 bases and J gave up 2 bases; unmatched junction bases: 8. CDR3 sequence reads: CASSPWTGTAGANVLTF. In nucleotides, the CDR3 is TGTGCCAGCAGTCCTTGGACAGGGACCGCTGGGGCCAACGTCCTGACTTTC.

The chain recombines TRBV7-9 with TRBJ1-2; 9 nucleotides agree with TRBD1. CDR3 length equals 14 residues. The trim removed 3 bases at V and 5 bases at J, leaving 4 bases unmatched. Germline-derived CDR1 and CDR2 are SEHNR and FQNEAQ (reference sequence). CDR3 DNA sequence: TGTGCCAGCAGCTTCGGGACAGGGTCTTATGGCTACACCTTC. Its translation: CASSFGTGSYGYTF. The full variable domain, with the rest looked up from reference TRBV7-9 and TRBJ1-2, is DTGVSQNPRHKITKRGQNVTFRCDPISEHNRLYWYRQTLGQGPEFLTYFQNEAQLEKSRLLSDRFSAERPKGSFSTLEIQRTEQGDSAMYLCASSFGTGSYGYTFGSGTRLTVV.

The chain's CDR3 is CATSRAVSQGANGYTF. The CDR3 DNA reads as TGTGCCACCAGCAGAGCGGTCAGCCAGGGGGCGAATGGCTACACCTTC. This sequence joins TRBV15 and TRBJ1-2; 8 bases fit TRBD1. Trimming cost V 1 base and J 6 bases; bases outside gene matches: 10. This CDR3 comprises 16 residues. From germline, CDR1 is LNHNV and CDR2 YYDKDF (reference sequence).

This clone was picked up a small number of times. The chain combines TRBV27 with TRBJ2-5, with TRBD2 as a possible D gene (6 bases). Per germline, CDR1 MNHEY and CDR2 SMNVEV (reference sequence). The CDR3 sequence is 13 residues long. Trimming cost V 0 bases and J 9 bases, with 11 bases left between them. The CDR3 DNA follows: TGTGCCAGCAGTTTATCTACGGGAGTGGCCCAGTACTTC. It yields the protein CASSLSTGVAQYF.

The V gene is TRBV30, the J gene TRBJ2-1, with 13 bases lining up with TRBD2. The CDR3 runs 17 residues. Per the germline V gene, CDR1 is GTSNPN and CDR2 is SVGIG (reference sequence). V gave up 3 bases and J gave up 1 base; unmatched junction bases: 6. The chain's CDR3 is CAWSGGTSGTSYNEQFF. The CDR3 coding sequence is TGTGCCTGGAGCGGGGGGACTAGCGGGACTTCCTACAATGAGCAGTTCTTC. Complete variable domain (other parts from reference TRBV30 and TRBJ2-1): SQTIHQWPATLVQPVGSPLSLECTVEGTSNPNLYWYRQAAGRGLQLLFYSVGIGQISSEVPQNLSASRPQDRQFILSSKKLLLSDSGFYLCAWSGGTSGTSYNEQFFGPGTRLTVL.

The chain employs TRBV5-4 and TRBJ2-1; unclear D gene. CDR1 is SGHNT, CDR2 YYREEE, per germline (reference sequence). V was pared by 0 bases and J by 0 bases, with 7 bases between. The CDR3 sequence is 15 residues long. CDR3 nucleotide sequence: TGTGCCAGCAGCTTGGACCCAAGCTCCTACAATGAGCAGTTCTTC. This gives the protein CASSLDPSSYNEQFF.

The rearrangement links TRBV7-8 to TRBJ2-3, with 8 bases lining up with TRBD2. Trimming at V came to 2 bases and at J to 6 bases, leaving 7 bases not matched to a gene. The length of the CDR3 is 15 residues. The V gene's germline CDR1 is SGHVS and CDR2 FQNEAQ. Here the CDR3 reads CASSLSGSRSDTQYF. DNA of the CDR3: TGTGCCAGCAGCTTAAGCGGGAGTAGGAGCGATACGCAGTATTTT.

The rearrangement uses TRBV25-1 and TRBJ2-7, with TRBD1 matching 10 bases. This CDR3 comprises 15 residues. The junction had 14 bases not matched to a gene; V was cut back by 3 bases and J by 12 bases. Germline CDR1 MGHDK, CDR2 SYGVNS. The CDR3: CASSDRRTGQGRTYF. In DNA form, the CDR3 reads TGTGCCAGCAGTGACCGCCGAACGGGACAGGGGAGGACGTACTTC.

The V call is TRBV7-2, the J call TRBJ1-1; D uncertain. CDR3 size: 11 residues. Germline V gene lookup returns CDR1 SGHTA and CDR2 FQGNSA. Deletions cut 5 bases from V and 10 bases from J, with 11 bases between. In nucleotides, the CDR3 is TGTGCCAGCAGCCCCGGGCCTTCAGCTTTCTTT. It codes for CASSPGPSAFF.